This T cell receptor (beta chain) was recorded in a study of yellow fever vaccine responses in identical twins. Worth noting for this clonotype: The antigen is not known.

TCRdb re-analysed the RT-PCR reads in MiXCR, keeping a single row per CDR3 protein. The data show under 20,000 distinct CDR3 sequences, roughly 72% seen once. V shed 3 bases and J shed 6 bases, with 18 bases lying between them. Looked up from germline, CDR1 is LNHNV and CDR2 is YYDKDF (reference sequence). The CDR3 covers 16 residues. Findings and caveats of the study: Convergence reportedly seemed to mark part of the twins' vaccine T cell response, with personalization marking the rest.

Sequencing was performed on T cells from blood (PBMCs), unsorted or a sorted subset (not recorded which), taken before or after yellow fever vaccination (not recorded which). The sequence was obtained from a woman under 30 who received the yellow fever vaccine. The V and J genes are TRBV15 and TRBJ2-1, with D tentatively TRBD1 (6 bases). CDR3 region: CATSSPRGRAFNEQFF. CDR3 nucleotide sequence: TGTGCCACCAGCAGCCCCAGGGGCCGGGCGTTCAATGAGCAGTTCTTC.